This T cell receptor (beta chain) was recovered during a study of T cells in Graves' hyperthyroidism and ophthalmopathy. Study overall: Peripheral blood specimens were obtained at initial diagnosis, prior to any treatment.

An absence of ophthalmopathy progression within 18 months meant stable Graves' hyperthyroidism. Diagnosis relied on clinical symptoms, serum thyroxine and TRAb, thyroid ultrasound and orbital computed tomography. Trimming cost V 7 bases and J 4 bases, with 15 bases left between them. CDR1 is MNHNS and CDR2 is SASEGT in the germline V gene. The CDR3 consists of 14 residues. This clonotype was found many times. TCR beta CDR3 regions were amplified from RNA transcripts. In the first-round RT-PCR of the TCR CDR3, the HTBI primer set was used. TCRdb re-called the multiplex PCR reads with MiXCR, one entry per CDR3 protein. This sample has roughly 660,000 distinct CDR3 sequences, with around 16% found just once.

Sequencing was carried out using blood. The TCR comes from a middle-aged man with Graves' hyperthyroidism. This chain uses TRBV6-1 with TRBJ2-3; D is undetermined. This chain's CDR3 is CASTHSETADTQYF. The CDR3 DNA reads as TGTGCCAGCACCCATTCGGAGACGGCAGATACGCAGTATTTT.